A single T cell receptor (beta chain) is shown here with its context. Antigen: not known. Using immunoSEQ multiplex PCR, the repertoire was profiled, and TCRdb retains in-frame clones only, with some absent. Here the sample spans just over 2,500 clones, 82% being singletons. This record belongs to a study of T cells and copy number aberrations in small-cell lung cancer. Findings and caveats of the study: The study's sample size was small, so findings need validation.

No donor received chemotherapy or radiotherapy before surgery, nor immunotherapy before or after it. Germline-derived CDR1 and CDR2 are GTSNPN and SVGIG (reference sequence). This CDR3 has 14 residues. V gave up 0 bases and J gave up 0 bases, with 6 bases separating them. The sequence derives from a man in his 70s with small cell lung cancer. Sequencing was carried out using normal tissue next to the tumor. The chain combines TRBV30 with TRBJ1-3; D gene unclear. The CDR3 here is CAWSVGGSGNTIYF. CDR3 sequence (DNA): TGTGCCTGGAGTGTGGGAGGCTCTGGAAACACCATATATTTT. Drawing the rest from reference TRBV30 and TRBJ1-3, the complete variable domain is SQTIHQWPATLVQPVGSPLSLECTVEGTSNPNLYWYRQAAGRGLQLLFYSVGIGQISSEVPQNLSASRPQDRQFILSSKKLLLSDSGFYLCAWSVGGSGNTIYFGEGSWLTVV.